This TCR beta chain stems from a study of T cell responses to AZD1222 COVID-19 vaccine. Overall study findings and caveats: Samples come after the peak T cell response, not at day 14. Two AZD1222 administrations were followed by greater Spike-specific TCR breadth and depth.

CDR1 is MRHNA and CDR2 is SNTAGT in the germline V gene. The CDR3 is made up of 15 amino acids. With 3 bases removed from V and 3 bases from J, the gap between germline ends came to 15 bases. Regarding this clone: Antigen unknown.

Generated by immunoSEQ multiplex PCR, the TCRdb table keeps only in-frame clones and is missing some. The sample consists of about 140,000 clones, about 80% of them appearing once. The TCR comes from an adult in good health. J is TRBJ2-7 and V is TRBV6-4; a weak D match, TRBD2 (5 bases). Sequencing was performed on peripheral blood, taken on day 0 of AZD1222 vaccination. CDR3 bases: TGTGCCAGCAGTGAAGAGGGCGGGCCTAACTACGAGCAGTACTTC. Protein product: CASSEEGGPNYEQYF.